This T cell receptor beta chain is drawn from a study of cytomegalovirus exposure and HLA in healthy donors (TCRdb year 2017). As for the study more broadly: In an earlier analysis of approximately 500 of the donors, 250 to 350 Gb of sequence data and some 120 million unique TCR beta sequences from about 190 million T cells were reported. An early release covering 500 to 750 HLA-typed donors comprised roughly 300 gigabases of sequencing data and 85 million to 100 million unique TCR sequences. Among the roughly 400 genotyped donors, around 79% belonged to the genetic ancestry cluster associated with self-reported Caucasian donors. The study aimed to test whether cataloging public T cell receptors could reveal signatures of past pathogen exposure. The study profiled the T cell repertoires of hundreds of subjects by immunosequencing and related them to cytomegalovirus serostatus. A separate validation cohort of roughly 120 different subjects was used in addition to the 666-subject first cohort. To predict cytomegalovirus infection status, the study combined high-throughput TCR immunosequencing, statistical association of individual TCRs with disease status, and machine learning. To study patterns of TCR occurrence, a later analysis re-analyzed previously published TCR beta repertoires from 700 or so donors and added high-resolution HLA genotyping. The later analysis used no new phenotypic data to find candidate immune exposures, relying instead on TCR beta sequences and their occurrence across donors. An earlier analysis of fewer than 750 of the donors used high-throughput TCR beta sequencing to judge whether each TCR beta V gene segment behaved as functional or pseudogenic. Donor age, sex, ethnicity and CMV serostatus were collected together with the repertoire data. Genome-wide SNP genotypes for about 65% of the 666 donors were used in a later genetic analysis, which treated that subset as a discovery cohort. All discovery cohort repertoires had been generated on a single sequencing platform. Both class I and class II loci were covered by HLA typing, at four-digit resolution. Typing coverage varied by locus: 629-630 donors for A, B, C, DRB1 and DQB1; about 520 for DQA1; more than 600 for DPA1; approximately 450 for DPB1. Roughly 5 DR-DQ haplotypes were handled as single units for association and clustering because linkage in the cohort was strong. Among a few hundred genotyped donors of the cohort, an average of approximately 230,000 unique TCR beta nucleotide sequences were sequenced per donor, around 18% of them non-productive.

The cohort was made up of roughly 670 healthy bone marrow donors. Cohort members were all nominally healthy when sampled, although unrecorded immune exposures were likely present. The donor tested CMV seronegative and was one of the 352 seronegative cohort members. Every donor gave a peripheral blood sample, and the peripheral blood mononuclear cells from that sample were used for TCR beta sequencing. Genomic DNA was extracted from the blood cell samples with the Qiagen DNeasy Blood Extraction Kit. From the cysteine up to the phenylalanine, the CDR3 has a length of 14 residues. CDR3 DNA is the only sequence kept; it has 42 bases, read in frame from the first base. Taken from the germline V gene, the CDR1 and CDR2 loops are MNHNS and SASEGT. Trimming at the junction amounts to 5 bases on V and 0 bases on J, and the germline ends lie 8 bases apart. Concerning this clone: It has no known antigen specificity. Qualities for individual bases were not recorded, and no much larger clone is one base off.

Library construction relied on the immunoSEQ multiplex PCR assay. For the multiplex PCR, a mixture combining 60 forward primers for TCR Vbeta segments and 13 reverse primers for TCR Jbeta segments was used. The CDR3 region of rearranged TCR beta genes was amplified from genomic DNA with a multiplex PCR assay. Amplified TCR beta libraries were sequenced as 87-base-pair reads on the Illumina HiSeq System. The original methods were these. Across the 700 or so repertoires, a later analysis counted tens of millions of unique TCR beta chains, 9.5 million to 13 million of which were shared by at least two donors. Raw reads were error-corrected and collapsed into unique sequences by a nearest-neighbor algorithm in which closely related sequences were merged to remove PCR and sequencing errors. CDR3 sequences were aligned to IMGT reference sequences to assign V, D and J gene segments. For a sequence to be retained, a match of at least six nucleotides was required to both a V gene segment and a J gene segment. A rearrangement was called productive if the CDR3 had no stop codons and remained in frame with V and J, and every other rearrangement was called non-productive. Following IMGT convention, CDR3 was defined as the stretch from the second conserved V-encoded cysteine to the conserved J-encoded phenylalanine. In an earlier analysis of around 570 of the donors, sequences lacking an unambiguous match to a single V gene segment were excluded. An earlier analysis of 587 of the donors called V segments functional above 56.7% productive rearrangements and segregating when the between-donor standard deviation exceeded 5%. To diagnose cytomegalovirus status from the catalog of TCR beta chain sequences, a statistical classification framework was built. In a later analysis, TCR nucleotide sequences were compared against IMGT/GENE-DB human TR gene sequences so that V and J genes could be assigned. The TCRdist pipeline was used in a later analysis to assign CDR3 sequences and most-parsimonious VDJ recombination scenarios. In a later analysis, each TCR beta chain was defined by its CDR3 amino acid sequence together with its V-gene family, and reads lacking a unique V-gene family were excluded. In a later analysis, 450 to 600 highly shared, low-generation-probability nucleotide sequences were removed to address suspected cross-contamination and a sequencing artifact. For each public chain, a later analysis derived a clonal expansion index from normalized ranks of inferred template counts within each repertoire. In a later analysis, generation probabilities were computed using a VDJ recombination model fitted to out-of-frame rearrangements, and the results were checked against IGoR. In a later analysis, TCR-TCR, TCR-HLA and TCR-CMV co-occurrence was scored with hypergeometric tests, and a repertoire-size bias correction was applied to TCR pairs. In a later analysis, false discovery rates were estimated by permuting HLA or CMV assignments 20 times. In a later analysis, co-occurring TCRs were grouped using DBSCAN, and TCRdist sequence similarity was added for clustering within HLA-allele-positive subsets. For co-occurrence clustering, repertoires with fewer than 30,000 or more than 120,000 public chains were excluded, along with 4 to 6 repertoires with anomalous nucleotide sharing. The immuneACCESS repertoire file appears here via TCRdb, limited to in-frame rearrangements. These files lack a portion of the clones; in checked studies, under half of the deficit traces to unresolved V genes, and the cause of the others is not known. From that table come the V and J calls and clone size; the DNA was used to work out D and trimming. The sample data list over 200,000 clones, and about 70% of these were observed just once. Together, the top ten hold under 2% of the sample.

Broad study findings and their caveats: In a later analysis, HLA-associated TCR beta chains were found to be more clonally expanded and to have lower generation probabilities than equally common non-associated chains. In vitro tests confirmed that three of the cytomegalovirus-associated TCR beta chains recognize cytomegalovirus antigens. In an earlier analysis of about 600 of the donors, most TCR beta V segments appeared in productive rearrangements about 90% or about 30% of the time, broadly matching IMGT annotations. Linkage disequilibrium might explain the correlated functional status among segregating V segments, but an unknown experimental factor could not be ruled out. It was suggested by the authors that the approach could potentially be generalized to other disease states and immunological phenotypes. A further reported finding was that TCR beta sequences accurately predicted the HLA-A and HLA-B alleles for most subjects in the first cohort. The sequencing pipeline was judged likely to have produced a cluster of highly shared sequence variants as a technical artifact. The presence/absence analyses assumed that sequencing depth was roughly uniform across donors, and that assumption may not be true. When HLA alleles, especially DR and DQ, strongly co-occurred, attributing TCR associations to individual alleles was difficult. Only TCR beta chains were sequenced in this cohort, and the absence of alpha or paired-chain data limited detectable features. A later analysis associated about 18,000 TCR beta sequences with specific HLA alleles at a false discovery rate of 0.05. In both the original and validation cohorts, the classifier was reported to diagnose cytomegalovirus status with high specificity and sensitivity. A later analysis reported that several top co-occurrence clusters appeared linked to parvovirus B19, influenza, CMV and Epstein-Barr virus. Because the 87-base-pair reads could not distinguish some IMGT-functional V segments, including TRBV6-2 and TRBV6-3, those segments were excluded. In a later genetic analysis, fewer N-insertions in productive TCRs were reported among donors in an Asian-associated ancestry cluster than the approximately 710-donor mean. The study gave a list of around 170 TCR beta chains associated with cytomegalovirus. For the cohort, immune exposure information was limited to CMV serostatus. Roughly 15 rarely observed V segments, including chromosome 9 orphons, were excluded from the earlier analysis of about 500 of the donors because counts were too low. In a later analysis, the rate of TCR association differed among HLA loci, with DRB1 alleles having the most associated TCRs and HLA-C alleles having the fewest. Most TCR sequences were observed very rarely across donors, whereas some public TCRs were present in many individuals. HLA typing was unavailable for some donors at each locus, so association tests used only the typed subset. An association between a missense DCLRE1C variant and V-gene and J-gene trimming of TCR beta chains was found in a later genetic analysis and replicated in an independent cohort. In a later analysis, most CMV-associated TCR beta chains were found to appear HLA-restricted, with HLA associations seemingly driven largely by CMV exposure.

Specimen: PBMCs. The sequence links TRBV6-1 to TRBJ1-3, and TRBD1 may be the D gene, going by 6 matching bases. The source of this sequence is a woman aged 25 to 39 in good health and CMV-seronegative. The CDR3 region has the sequence CASSTGFSGNTIYF. The DNA sequence is as follows: TGTGCCAGCAGTACAGGGTTCTCTGGAAACACCATATATTTT.